The table lists the clone carrying this T cell receptor beta chain with a few counts. Germline loops: CDR1 ENHRY, CDR2 SYGVKD. Trimming at V came to 9 bases and at J to 4 bases, leaving 2 bases not matched to a gene. CDR3 length: 12 amino acids. These data come from a study of CD8 T cells in ankylosing spondylitis. It was by quantitative 5'-RACE with molecular barcodes that TCR beta libraries were made. TCRdb recomputed calls from the 5' RACE reads with MiXCR, one row per CDR3 protein. The sample consists of 150,000 to 200,000 distinct CDR3 sequences, 25% to 35% of them appearing once. The sequencing sample was made of synovial fluid, either unsorted or a sorted T cell fraction (not recorded which). This TCR derives from a male donor with ankylosing spondylitis. The rearrangement joins TRBV10-3 to TRBJ2-3, with 9 bases matching TRBD1. CDR3 amino acids: CAIQGAADTQYF. CDR3 in DNA: TGTGCCATACAGGGGGCAGCAGATACGCAGTATTTT.